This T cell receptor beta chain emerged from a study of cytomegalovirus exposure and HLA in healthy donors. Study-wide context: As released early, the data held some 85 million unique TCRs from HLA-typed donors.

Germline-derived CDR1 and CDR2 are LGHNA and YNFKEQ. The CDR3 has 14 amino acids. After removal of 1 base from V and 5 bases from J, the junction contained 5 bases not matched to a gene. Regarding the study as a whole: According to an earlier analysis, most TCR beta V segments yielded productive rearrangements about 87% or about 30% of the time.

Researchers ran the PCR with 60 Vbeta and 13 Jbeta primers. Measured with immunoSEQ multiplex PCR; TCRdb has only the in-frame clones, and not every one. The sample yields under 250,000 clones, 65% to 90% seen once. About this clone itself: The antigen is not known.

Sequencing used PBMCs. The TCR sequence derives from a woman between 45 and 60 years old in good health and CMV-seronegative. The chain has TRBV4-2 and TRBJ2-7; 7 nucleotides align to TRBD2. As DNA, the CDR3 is TGTGCCAGCAGCCAAGCGGGAGGAAGCGACGAGCAGTACTTC. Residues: CASSQAGGSDEQYF.